The clone carrying this T cell receptor (beta chain) was recorded many times. Its antigen is undetermined. In the original workflow: A papillary thyroid cancer distant-metastasis classifier was built from CDR3 differences across clinicopathological groups. TCRdb used MiXCR to call clones anew from the PCR reads. The V and J calls reflect TCRdb's pipeline rather than the authors' work. The sample consists of roughly 50,000 clones, 22% of them appearing once. Trimming cost V 2 bases and J 6 bases; bases outside gene matches: 6. CDR3 length: 15 amino acids. The germline V gene has CDR1 SEHNR and CDR2 FQNEAQ (reference sequence). These data belong to a study of metastatic and nonmetastatic thyroid tumors. Background on the study: Across peripheral blood and tumor or nodule tissue samples taken from malignant and benign thyroid patients, the repertoires were compared with one another.

All patients reached thyroid surgery having received no treatment beforehand. Study-level results: Across blood and tumor, TCR beta diversity in malignant thyroid tumors was reportedly significantly higher than in benign nodules.

Sequencing used blood. This chain connects TRBV7-9 to TRBJ1-4, with 7 bases that match TRBD1. The clonotype comes from a male donor with papillary thyroid cancer or a benign thyroid nodule (not recorded which). Some clones in this sample may be carry-over from other donors' samples. CDR3 sequence: CASSLKGAGDEKLFF. The CDR3 nucleotides read TGTGCCAGCAGCTTAAAGGGGGCGGGGGATGAAAAACTGTTTTTT.